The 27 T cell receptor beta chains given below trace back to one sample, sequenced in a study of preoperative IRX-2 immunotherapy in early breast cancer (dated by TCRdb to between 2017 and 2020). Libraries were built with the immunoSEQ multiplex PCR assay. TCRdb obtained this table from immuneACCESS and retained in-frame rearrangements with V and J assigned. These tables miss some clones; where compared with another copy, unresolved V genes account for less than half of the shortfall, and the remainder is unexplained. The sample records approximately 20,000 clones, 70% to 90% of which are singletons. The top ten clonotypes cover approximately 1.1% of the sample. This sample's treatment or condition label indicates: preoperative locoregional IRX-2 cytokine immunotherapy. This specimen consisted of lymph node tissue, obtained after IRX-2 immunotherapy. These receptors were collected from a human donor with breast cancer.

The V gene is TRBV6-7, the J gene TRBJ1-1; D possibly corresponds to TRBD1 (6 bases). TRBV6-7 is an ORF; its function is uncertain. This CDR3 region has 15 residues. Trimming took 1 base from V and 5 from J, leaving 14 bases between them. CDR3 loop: CASSYFRGEGTEAFF. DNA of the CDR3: TGTGCCAGCAGTTACTTCAGGGGTGAGGGTACTGAAGCTTTCTTT.

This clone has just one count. The chain's CDR3 is CAISEHLGGGRGSFQPQHF. DNA for the CDR3: TGTGCCATCAGTGAGCACCTGGGTGGGGGCAGGGGGAGCTTTCAGCCCCAGCATTTT. J is TRBJ1-5 and V is TRBV10-3, with 7 bases matching TRBD1. Trimming cost V 2 bases and J 6 bases; bases outside gene matches: 19. The CDR3 contains 19 residues. Germline assignment: CDR1 ENHRY and CDR2 SYGVKD.

CDR3 amino acids: CASTPDSLMAEAFF. CDR3 DNA sequence: TGCGCCAGCACCCCCGACAGTCTTATGGCTGAAGCTTTCTTT. This rearrangement joins TRBV5-1 to TRBJ1-1, with D tentatively TRBD1 (5 bases). The CDR3 totals 14 residues. The V gene lost 6 bases and the J gene lost 6 bases, with 18 bases spanning the gap. CDR1 and CDR2 (germline): SGHRS, YFSETQ.

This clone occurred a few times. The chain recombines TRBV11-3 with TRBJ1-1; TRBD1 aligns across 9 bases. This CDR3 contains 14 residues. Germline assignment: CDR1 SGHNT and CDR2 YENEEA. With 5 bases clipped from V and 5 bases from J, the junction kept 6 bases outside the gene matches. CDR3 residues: CASSTQTGGTEAFF. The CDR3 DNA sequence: TGTGCCAGCAGCACCCAGACAGGGGGGACTGAAGCTTTCTTT.

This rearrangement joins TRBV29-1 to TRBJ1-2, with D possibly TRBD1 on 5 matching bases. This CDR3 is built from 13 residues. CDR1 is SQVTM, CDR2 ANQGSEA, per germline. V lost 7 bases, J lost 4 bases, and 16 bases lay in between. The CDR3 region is CSARLQDSYGYTF. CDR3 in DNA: TGCAGCGCCAGACTACAGGACTCCTATGGCTACACCTTC. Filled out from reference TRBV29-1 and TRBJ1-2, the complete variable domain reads SAVISQKPSRDICQRGTSLTIQCQVDSQVTMMFWYRQQPGQSLTLIATANQGSEATYESGFVIDKFPISRPNLTFSTLTVSNMSPEDSSIYLCSARLQDSYGYTFGSGTRLTVV.

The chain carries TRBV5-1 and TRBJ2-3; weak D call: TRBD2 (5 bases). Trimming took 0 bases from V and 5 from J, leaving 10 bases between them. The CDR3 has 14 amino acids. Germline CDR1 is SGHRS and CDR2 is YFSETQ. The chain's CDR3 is CASSLVLAGDTQYF. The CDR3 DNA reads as TGCGCCAGCAGCTTGGTCCTAGCAGGAGATACGCAGTATTTT.

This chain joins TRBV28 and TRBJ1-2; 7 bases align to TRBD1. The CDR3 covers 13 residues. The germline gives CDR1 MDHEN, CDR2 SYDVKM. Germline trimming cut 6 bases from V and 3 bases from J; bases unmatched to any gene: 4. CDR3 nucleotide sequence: TGTGCCAGCAGCCCCGGGACAGACTATGGCTACACCTTC. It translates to CASSPGTDYGYTF.

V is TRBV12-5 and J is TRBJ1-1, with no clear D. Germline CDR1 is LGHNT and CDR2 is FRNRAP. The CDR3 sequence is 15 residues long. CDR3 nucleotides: TGTGCCAGCCTATTTGGGCCAGCCTTGAACACTGAAGCTTTCTTT. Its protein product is CASLFGPALNTEAFF.

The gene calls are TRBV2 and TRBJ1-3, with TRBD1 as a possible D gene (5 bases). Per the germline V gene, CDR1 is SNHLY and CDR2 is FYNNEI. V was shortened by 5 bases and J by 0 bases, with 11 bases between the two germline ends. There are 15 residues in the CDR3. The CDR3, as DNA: TGTGCCAGCAGTTTCGGGGGAGCCTCTGGAAACACCATATATTTT. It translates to CASSFGGASGNTIYF.

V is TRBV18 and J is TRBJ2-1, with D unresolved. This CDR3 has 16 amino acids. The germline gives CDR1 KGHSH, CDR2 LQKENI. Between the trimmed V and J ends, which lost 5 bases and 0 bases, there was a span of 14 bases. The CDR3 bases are TGTGCCAGCTCAACTGAGGTGGGAACCTCCTACAATGAGCAGTTCTTC. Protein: CASSTEVGTSYNEQFF.

CDR3 DNA: TGCGCCAGCAGCGGACAGGGTGGTTATTTTGGCTACACCTTC. Translated, it gives CASSGQGGYFGYTF. The chain recombines TRBV10-2 with TRBJ1-2; 8 bases match TRBD1. Germline CDR1 is WSHSY and CDR2 is SAAADI. The V gene end was trimmed by 6 bases and the J gene end by 7 bases; junction bases not matched to a gene: 10. The CDR3 is 14 residues long.

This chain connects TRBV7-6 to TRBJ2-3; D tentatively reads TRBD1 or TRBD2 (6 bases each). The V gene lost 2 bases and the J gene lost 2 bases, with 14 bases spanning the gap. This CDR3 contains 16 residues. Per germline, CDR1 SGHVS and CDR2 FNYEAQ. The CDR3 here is CASSLYGGLDTDTQYF. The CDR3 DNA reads TGTGCCAGCAGCTTATACGGGGGCCTAGACACAGATACGCAGTATTTT.

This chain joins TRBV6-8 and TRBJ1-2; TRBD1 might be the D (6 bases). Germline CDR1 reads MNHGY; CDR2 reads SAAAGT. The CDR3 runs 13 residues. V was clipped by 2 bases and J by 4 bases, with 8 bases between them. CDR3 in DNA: TGTGCCAGCAGTTACGAGGGGGGCTATGGCTACACCTTC. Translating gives CASSYEGGYGYTF.

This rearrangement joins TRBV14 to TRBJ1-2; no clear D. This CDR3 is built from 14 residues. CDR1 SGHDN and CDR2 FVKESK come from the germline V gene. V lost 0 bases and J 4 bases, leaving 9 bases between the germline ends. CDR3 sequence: CASSQDPRSYGYTF. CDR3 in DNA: TGTGCCAGCAGCCAAGATCCCAGGAGCTATGGCTACACCTTC.

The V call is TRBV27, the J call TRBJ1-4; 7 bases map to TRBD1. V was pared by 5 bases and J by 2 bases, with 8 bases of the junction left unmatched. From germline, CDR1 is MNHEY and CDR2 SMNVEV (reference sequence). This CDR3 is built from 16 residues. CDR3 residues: CASSPYRGSTNEKLFF. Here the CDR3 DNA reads TGTGCCAGCAGTCCCTACAGGGGTTCGACTAATGAAAAACTGTTTTTT.

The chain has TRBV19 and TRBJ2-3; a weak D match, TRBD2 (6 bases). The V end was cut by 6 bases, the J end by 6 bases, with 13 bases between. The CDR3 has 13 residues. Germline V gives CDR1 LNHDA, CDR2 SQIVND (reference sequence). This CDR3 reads CASSPGLGDTQYF. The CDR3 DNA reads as TGTGCCAGTAGCCCGGGACTTGGGGATACGCAGTATTTT.

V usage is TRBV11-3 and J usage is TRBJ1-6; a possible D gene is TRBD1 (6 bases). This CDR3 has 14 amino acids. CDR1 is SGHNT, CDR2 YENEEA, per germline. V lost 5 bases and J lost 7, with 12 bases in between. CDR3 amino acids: CASSRWTANSPLHF. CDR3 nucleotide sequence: TGTGCCAGCAGCCGATGGACAGCCAATTCACCCCTCCACTTT.

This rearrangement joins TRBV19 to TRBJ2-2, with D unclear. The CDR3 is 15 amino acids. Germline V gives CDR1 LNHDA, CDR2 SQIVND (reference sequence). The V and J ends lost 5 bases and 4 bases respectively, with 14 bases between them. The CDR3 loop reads CASSLGFGGTGELFF. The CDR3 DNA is TGTGCCAGTAGTTTGGGCTTTGGTGGCACCGGGGAGCTGTTTTTT.

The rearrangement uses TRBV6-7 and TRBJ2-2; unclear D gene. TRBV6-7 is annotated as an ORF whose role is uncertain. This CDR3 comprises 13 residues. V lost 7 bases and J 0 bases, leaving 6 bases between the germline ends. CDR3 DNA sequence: TGTGCCAGCACACGCGCGAACACCGGGGAGCTGTTTTTT. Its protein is CASTRANTGELFF.

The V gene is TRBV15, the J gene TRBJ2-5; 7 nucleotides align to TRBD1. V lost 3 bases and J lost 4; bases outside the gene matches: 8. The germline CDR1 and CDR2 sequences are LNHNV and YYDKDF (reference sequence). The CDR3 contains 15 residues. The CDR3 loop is CATSRDDTGVETQYF. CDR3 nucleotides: TGTGCCACCAGCAGGGACGATACAGGGGTAGAGACCCAGTACTTC.

DNA of the CDR3: TGTGCCAGCAGCTCCACGTCGTACTCCTACGAGCAGTACTTC. Its protein is CASSSTSYSYEQYF. The chain uses TRBV7-5 and TRBJ2-7. TRBV7-5 is shown as a pseudogene. The CDR3 runs 14 residues.

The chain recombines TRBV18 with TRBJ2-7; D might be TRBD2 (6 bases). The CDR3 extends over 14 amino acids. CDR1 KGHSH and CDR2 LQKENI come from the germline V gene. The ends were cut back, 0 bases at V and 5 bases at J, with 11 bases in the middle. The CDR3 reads CASSPPAGTHEQYF. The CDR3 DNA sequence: TGTGCCAGCTCACCACCCGCGGGAACCCACGAGCAGTACTTC.

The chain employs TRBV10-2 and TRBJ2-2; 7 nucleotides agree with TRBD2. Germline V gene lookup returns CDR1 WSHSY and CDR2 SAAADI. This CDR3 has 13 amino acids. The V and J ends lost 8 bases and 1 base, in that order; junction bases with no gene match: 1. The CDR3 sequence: CASLAVNTGELFF. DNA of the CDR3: TGCGCCAGCCTAGCGGTGAACACCGGGGAGCTGTTTTTT.

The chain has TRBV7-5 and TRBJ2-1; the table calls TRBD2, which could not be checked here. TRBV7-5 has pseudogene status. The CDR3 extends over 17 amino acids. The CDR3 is CASSQVRLAGVVNEQFF. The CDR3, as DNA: TGTGCCAGCAGCCAAGTTCGACTAGCGGGAGTGGTAAATGAGCAGTTCTTC.

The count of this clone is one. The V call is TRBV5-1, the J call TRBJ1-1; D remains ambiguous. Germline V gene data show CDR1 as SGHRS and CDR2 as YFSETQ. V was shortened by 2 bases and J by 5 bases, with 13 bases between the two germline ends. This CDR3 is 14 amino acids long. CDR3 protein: CASSFDLGGTEAFF. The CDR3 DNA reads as TGCGCCAGCAGCTTTGACTTGGGTGGAACTGAAGCTTTCTTT.

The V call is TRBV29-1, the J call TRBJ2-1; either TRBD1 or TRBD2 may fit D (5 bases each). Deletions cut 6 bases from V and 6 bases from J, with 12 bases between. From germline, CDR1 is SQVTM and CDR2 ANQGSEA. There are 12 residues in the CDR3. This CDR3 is CSVRDGFNEQFF. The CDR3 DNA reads TGCAGCGTCCGGGACGGCTTCAATGAGCAGTTCTTC.

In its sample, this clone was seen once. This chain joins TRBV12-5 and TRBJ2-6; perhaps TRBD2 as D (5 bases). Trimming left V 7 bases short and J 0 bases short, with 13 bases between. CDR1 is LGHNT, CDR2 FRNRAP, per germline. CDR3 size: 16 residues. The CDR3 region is CASAPGWHSGANVLTF. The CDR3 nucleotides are TGTGCTAGTGCCCCGGGGTGGCACTCTGGGGCCAACGTCCTGACTTTC.